The TCR beta chain under discussion was sequenced for a study of Graves' ophthalmopathy and Graves' hyperthyroidism. Study-level information: The authors collected peripheral blood at initial diagnosis, before any treatment.

Amplified TCR beta CDR3 regions were obtained using RNA transcripts as template. The workflow started with a first-round RT-PCR run with HTBI primers and then moved on to a second-round multiplex PCR. One entry per CDR3 protein results from TCRdb running MiXCR on the multiplex PCR reads. This table has about 340,000 distinct CDR3 sequences, around a sixth appearing once. In its sample, this clonotype was seen many times. Moderately to severely active ophthalmopathy under 3 months, CAS at least 3, NOSPECS at least 4. Other autoimmune diseases, uncontrolled infections, pregnancy and lactation each led to patient exclusion. This CDR3 is built from 14 residues. The germline CDR1 and CDR2 sequences are SGHRS and YFSETQ. V dropped 3 bases and J dropped 6; count of bases not matched to a gene: 8.

The chain couples TRBV5-1 to TRBJ2-7; 8 nucleotides line up with TRBD2. Material for sequencing was peripheral blood. The TCR was taken from an adult man with Graves' ophthalmopathy. The CDR3 reads CASSYDWTSREQYF. CDR3 in DNA: TGCGCCAGCAGCTACGATTGGACTAGCCGCGAGCAGTACTTC.